Shown below are 9 T cell receptor beta chains from a single sample sequenced in a study of beta chain features in type 1 diabetes. Expressed TCRB transcripts were sequenced after all isolated RNA was converted to cDNA. Using immunoSEQ multiplex PCR, the repertoire was profiled, and TCRdb retains in-frame clones only, with some absent. This sample has about 240,000 clones; 25% to 30% occur once, and the top ten carry under 5%. Sequencing was done on a sample of central memory CD4+ T cells from blood. These receptors were obtained from a man under 40 in good health.

J is TRBJ2-5 and V is TRBV10-3, with D possibly TRBD1 on 6 matching bases. CDR1 and CDR2 (germline): ENHRY, SYGVKD. The CDR3 runs 13 residues. V shed 6 bases and J shed 0 bases, with 8 bases lying between them. CDR3 sequence reads: CAIRRDNQETQYF. CDR3 coding DNA: TGTGCCATCAGAAGGGACAACCAAGAGACCCAGTACTTC.

In this sample, this clone turned up a few times. The rearrangement uses TRBV29-1 and TRBJ1-5; perhaps TRBD1 as D (5 bases). Germline CDR1 and CDR2: SQVTM and ANQGSEA. V was shortened by 4 bases and J by 2 bases, with 12 bases between the two germline ends. The CDR3 has 14 amino acids. The CDR3 coding sequence is TGCAGCGTTGGAGGGACCCAGGGCAATCAGCCCCAGCATTTT. Its protein is CSVGGTQGNQPQHF. The entire variable domain, with the rest obtained from reference TRBV29-1 and TRBJ1-5, is as follows: SAVISQKPSRDICQRGTSLTIQCQVDSQVTMMFWYRQQPGQSLTLIATANQGSEATYESGFVIDKFPISRPNLTFSTLTVSNMSPEDSSIYLCSVGGTQGNQPQHFGDGTRLSIL.

Turning to this clone: This is likely an artifact of a read error, given a far larger clone one base away. This rearrangement joins TRBV29-1 to TRBJ2-7; a possible D gene is TRBD1 (5 bases). CDR1 and CDR2 (germline): SQVTM, ANQGSEA. The length of the CDR3 is 11 residues. This chain's CDR3 is CSVGGQIEQHF. The CDR3 DNA reads TGCAGCGTTGGAGGACAAATCGAGCAGCACTTC.

This clone was counted between two and nine times. As DNA, the CDR3 is TGTGCCTGGAGTTGGGTGACCTACGAGCAGTACTTC. Amino acid sequence: CAWSWVTYEQYF. This chain uses TRBV30 with TRBJ2-7; no reliable D call. Germline V CDR1 and CDR2: GTSNPN, SVGIG (reference sequence). V lost 2 bases to trimming and J lost 2 bases, with 7 bases between them. The CDR3 sequence is 12 residues long.

This chain's CDR3 is CASSPVEETQYF. CDR3 nucleotides: TGTGCCAGCAGTCCAGTTGAGGAGACCCAGTACTTC. The chain has TRBV6-1 and TRBJ2-5; D unclear. CDR3 length: 12 residues. Trimming removed 5 bases from V and 5 bases from J, with 9 bases in between. Germline CDR1 and CDR2: MNHNS and SASEGT.

The chain combines TRBV29-1 with TRBJ2-3, with TRBD2 matching 9 bases. This CDR3 spans 13 amino acids. Germline V lookup: CDR1 SQVTM, CDR2 ANQGSEA. The V and J ends lost 5 bases and 3 bases, in that order; junction bases with no gene match: 3. CDR3 nucleotides: TGCAGCGTTCCCACTAGCGGGACAGATACGCAGTATTTT. Translated: CSVPTSGTDTQYF.

Only a few counts were recorded for this clone. The chain carries TRBV6-6 and TRBJ2-3; TRBD1 aligns across 8 bases. The length of the CDR3 is 15 residues. The junction had 6 bases not matched to a gene; V was cut back by 6 bases and J by 1 base. Looked up from germline, CDR1 is MNHNY and CDR2 is SVGAGI (reference sequence). The CDR3 reads CASRAGGGGTDTQYF. The CDR3, as DNA: TGTGCCAGCAGGGCAGGGGGCGGCGGCACAGATACGCAGTATTTT.

This chain links TRBV9 with TRBJ1-1; D is unresolved. Deletions cut 6 bases from V and 1 base from J, with 16 bases between. The CDR3 runs 15 residues. Germline V gene lookup returns CDR1 SGDLS and CDR2 YYNGEE. The CDR3 is CASKVGSQPNTEAFF. In nucleotides, the CDR3 is TGTGCCAGCAAGGTCGGTAGCCAGCCGAACACTGAAGCTTTCTTT.

In this sample, this clone turned up many times. The chain has TRBV30 and TRBJ2-7; 9 positions agree with TRBD1. The CDR3 contains 15 residues. Germline V CDR1 and CDR2: GTSNPN, SVGIG (reference sequence). With 2 bases clipped from V and 7 bases from J, the junction kept 12 bases outside the gene matches. Here the CDR3 DNA reads TGTGCCTGGAGTTCCCCCGGGACAGGGAGGGATGAGCAGTACTTC. It is translated as CAWSSPGTGRDEQYF.